This TCR beta chain was obtained from a study of cytomegalovirus exposure and HLA in healthy donors. Whole-study findings and limits: The classifier reportedly diagnosed cytomegalovirus status with high sensitivity and specificity. The authors assumed roughly uniform sequencing depth across donors for presence/absence analyses. Most TCR sequences showed up rarely, but some public TCRs showed up in many donors. A later analysis reportedly found fewer N-insertions in an Asian-associated ancestry cluster than the roughly 680-donor mean.

Comment on this clone: Its antigen is not known.

PCR used 60 Vbeta primers and 13 Jbeta primers. Clones were sequenced by immunoSEQ multiplex PCR, and TCRdb holds only the in-frame ones, with some missing. The data hold about 150,000 clones, with 74% observed a single time. What was sequenced was PBMCs. The TCR sequence derives from a man aged 25-45 years in good health and CMV-seronegative.

CDR3 in DNA: TGTGCCAGCAGCTTAGCTGGCGGGGTCTACAATGAGCAGTTCTTC. This gives the protein CASSLAGGVYNEQFF. V and J are TRBV7-9 and TRBJ2-1, with a weak D call TRBD2 (6 bases). V was cut by 0 bases and J by 3 bases, with 9 bases left in between. The CDR3 is made up of 15 amino acids. From germline, CDR1 is SEHNR and CDR2 FQNEAQ (reference sequence).